One sample yielded the 20 T cell receptor beta chains listed below, sequenced in a study of cytomegalovirus exposure and HLA in healthy donors. It was with 60 Vbeta and 13 Jbeta primers that the PCR ran. Using immunoSEQ multiplex PCR, the repertoire was profiled, and TCRdb retains in-frame clones only, with some absent. The sample shows over 200,000 clones, 85% to 90% of them seen only once. The source material was PBMCs. All receptors derive from a woman aged 18-30 years in good health and CMV-seronegative.

V gene TRBV15 combines with J gene TRBJ2-7; 7 nucleotides align to TRBD1. Losses at the gene ends were 0 bases for V and 7 bases for J; bases not matched to a gene: 6. CDR3 size: 14 residues. The germline V gene encodes CDR1 LNHNV and CDR2 YYDKDF (reference sequence). The CDR3 loop reads CATSRDTGDREQYF. In nucleotides, the CDR3 is TGTGCCACCAGCAGAGACACAGGGGACCGGGAGCAGTACTTC.

The chain has TRBV13 and TRBJ2-1; the D is unclear. CDR3 length equals 13 residues. Germline assignment: CDR1 PRHDT and CDR2 FYEKMQ (reference sequence). V was cut by 6 bases and J by 0 bases, with 6 bases left in between. CDR3 region: CASRDNSYNEQFF. CDR3 DNA: TGTGCCAGCAGAGACAACTCCTACAATGAGCAGTTCTTC.

The chain carries TRBV5-1 and TRBJ2-5; D might be TRBD1 (6 bases). The CDR3 extends over 15 amino acids. The ends were cut back, 7 bases at V and 1 base at J, with 17 bases in the middle. The germline CDR1 and CDR2 sequences are SGHRS and YFSETQ. The CDR3: CASRPGADIQETQYF. In nucleotides, the CDR3 is TGCGCCAGCCGCCCAGGGGCAGACATCCAAGAGACCCAGTACTTC.

The rearrangement joins TRBV5-1 to TRBJ2-3; D uncertain. CDR3 length: 13 residues. Germline lookup yields CDR1 SGHRS and CDR2 YFSETQ. Trimming pared 0 bases from V and 6 bases from J, leaving 8 bases between. CDR3 sequence reads: CASSLVAVDTQYF. In DNA form, the CDR3 reads TGCGCCAGCAGCTTGGTGGCTGTGGATACGCAGTATTTT.

This clone was counted once. This rearrangement joins TRBV27 to TRBJ2-2; 12 positions agree with TRBD2. Losses at the gene ends were 2 bases for V and 5 bases for J; bases not matched to a gene: 0. Germline V CDR1 and CDR2: MNHEY, SMNVEV (reference sequence). This CDR3 comprises 15 residues. The CDR3 is CASSLGLAGTGELFF. The CDR3 DNA follows: TGTGCCAGCAGTTTAGGACTAGCGGGGACCGGGGAGCTGTTTTTT.

The CDR3 sequence: CASSPPSSSSYNEQFF. The CDR3 DNA reads TGTGCCAGCAGCCCACCTAGTTCGAGCTCCTACAATGAGCAGTTCTTC. V gene TRBV7-9 combines with J gene TRBJ2-1, with D hard to call. Trimming pared 5 bases from V and 0 bases from J, leaving 14 bases between. This CDR3 region has 16 residues. Per germline, CDR1 SEHNR and CDR2 FQNEAQ (reference sequence).

The rearrangement joins TRBV11-3 to TRBJ2-5, with D possibly TRBD2 on 5 matching bases. CDR3 length equals 14 residues. Looked up from germline, CDR1 is SGHNT and CDR2 is YENEEA. V was cut by 1 base and J by 2 bases, with 8 bases left in between. CDR3 region: CASSLVGGQETQYF. The CDR3 DNA is TGTGCCAGCAGCTTAGTTGGCGGGCAAGAGACCCAGTACTTC.

On this clone: Other nucleotide sequences from this sample produce the same CDR3. V is TRBV29-1 and J is TRBJ2-5, with TRBD1 as a possible D gene (6 bases). The CDR3 has 13 amino acids. V lost 6 bases, J lost 5 bases, and 16 bases lay in between. Germline V gene lookup returns CDR1 SQVTM and CDR2 ANQGSEA. As DNA, the CDR3 is TGCAGCGTCCGCAGGGGAAATGGGGAGACCCAGTACTTC. This gives the protein CSVRRGNGETQYF.

The chain combines TRBV5-1 with TRBJ2-5, with 9 bases lining up with TRBD1. Germline assignment: CDR1 SGHRS and CDR2 YFSETQ. The CDR3 sequence is 17 residues long. The J segment lost 5 bases and the V segment lost 2 bases, leaving 13 bases of the junction unmatched. For the CDR3, the DNA is TGCGCCAGCAGCTTATTGGGACAGGGTGGGTATCCGGAGACCCAGTACTTC. Residues: CASSLLGQGGYPETQYF.

The chain has TRBV18 and TRBJ2-7; 10 positions match TRBD2. The CDR3 covers 16 residues. The germline gives CDR1 KGHSH, CDR2 LQKENI. The ends lost 2 bases at V and 5 bases at J; junction bases unmatched: 9. CDR3 in amino acids: CASSPFDSGRPDEQYF. The CDR3, as DNA: TGTGCCAGCTCACCATTCGATAGCGGGAGGCCTGACGAGCAGTACTTC.

This chain connects TRBV16 to TRBJ1-5; a possible D gene is TRBD1 (6 bases). The germline V gene encodes CDR1 KGHSY and CDR2 FQNENV. The CDR3 length is 14 residues. The V and J ends lost 2 bases and 1 base respectively, with 6 bases between them. CDR3 region: CASSQRGSNQPQHF. DNA of the CDR3: TGTGCCAGCAGCCAAAGGGGGAGCAATCAGCCCCAGCATTTT. The full variable domain, in which reference TRBV16 and TRBJ1-5 provide the parts outside the CDR3, is GEEVAQTPKHLVRGEGQKAKLYCAPIKGHSYVFWYQQVLKNEFKFLISFQNENVFDETGMPKERFSAKCLPNSPCSLEIQATKLEDSAVYFCASSQRGSNQPQHFGDGTRLSIL.

CDR3 protein: CASSLTQGSNEQYF. CDR3 sequence (DNA): TGTGCCAGCAGCTTGACCCAGGGGAGCAACGAGCAGTACTTC. The rearrangement uses TRBV5-4 and TRBJ2-7; tentatively, D is TRBD1 (6 bases). Germline V lookup: CDR1 SGHNT, CDR2 YYREEE (reference sequence). With 1 base removed from V and 5 bases from J, the gap between germline ends came to 13 bases. The CDR3 length is 14 residues.

The chain is built from TRBV7-2 and TRBJ2-1; D may be TRBD2 (5 bases). The CDR3 has 16 residues. Germline V gene sequence: CDR1 SGHTA, CDR2 FQGNSA. The germline V and J ends were trimmed by 1 base and 0 bases, with 10 bases remaining between them. In DNA, the CDR3 is TGTGCCAGCAGCTTAGGGGGAGTTGGCTCCTACAATGAGCAGTTCTTC. Its translation: CASSLGGVGSYNEQFF.

The V call is TRBV29-1, the J call TRBJ1-2, with D perhaps matching TRBD1 (6 bases). Trimming took 4 bases from V and 2 from J, leaving 20 bases between them. CDR1 is SQVTM, CDR2 ANQGSEA, per germline. The CDR3 has 16 amino acids. The CDR3 protein is CSVVPDARGANYGYTF. In nucleotides, the CDR3 is TGCAGCGTTGTTCCGGACGCACGGGGGGCCAACTATGGCTACACCTTC.

This clone was found once. CDR3 DNA: TGTGCCAGCAGCCCTAAGCGGAGATACACCGGGGAGCTGTTTTTT. It is translated as CASSPKRRYTGELFF. This rearrangement joins TRBV4-2 to TRBJ2-2; maybe TRBD2 (5 bases). This CDR3 contains 15 residues. Looked up from germline, CDR1 is LGHNA and CDR2 is YNFKEQ. Trimming removed 4 bases at V and 3 bases at J, with 12 bases between.

V usage is TRBV4-1 and J usage is TRBJ2-7; a possible D gene is TRBD1 (6 bases). The V end lost 5 bases, the J end lost 5 bases, and 19 bases lay between the germline ends. Per germline, CDR1 MGHRA and CDR2 YSYEKL. This CDR3 region has 15 residues. The CDR3 DNA is TGCGCCAGCAGCAGGCCGGGACAACGACCAAACGAGCAGTACTTC. Translated, it gives CASSRPGQRPNEQYF.

This chain joins TRBV11-2 and TRBJ1-1; maybe TRBD1 (6 bases). CDR1 SGHAT and CDR2 FQNNGV come from the germline V gene. The CDR3 runs 15 residues. Trimming pared 2 bases from V and 8 bases from J, leaving 18 bases between. The CDR3 bases are TGTGCCAGCAGCTTAAGGCTCCAGGGGACGAAGGAAGCTTTCTTT. It yields the protein CASSLRLQGTKEAFF. Looking up the rest from reference TRBV11-2 and TRBJ1-1 gives the full variable domain: EAGVAQSPRYKIIEKRQSVAFWCNPISGHATLYWYQQILGQGPKLLIQFQNNGVVDDSQLPKDRFSAERLKGVDSTLKIQPAKLEDSAVYLCASSLRLQGTKEAFFGQGTRLTVV.

This chain links TRBV4-2 with TRBJ1-1; 10 bases are shared with TRBD1. J gave up 5 bases and V 0 bases, and 6 bases lay outside the gene matches. The CDR3 totals 16 residues. CDR1 is LGHNA and CDR2 is YNFKEQ in the germline V gene. The CDR3 region is CASSQDRGQGRTEAFF. DNA of the CDR3: TGTGCCAGCAGCCAAGATCGGGGACAGGGGCGAACTGAAGCTTTCTTT.

The chain has TRBV19 and TRBJ2-7, with no clear D. The CDR3 is 13 amino acids. V dropped 5 bases and J dropped 3 bases, with 11 bases sitting between them. Germline V lookup: CDR1 LNHDA, CDR2 SQIVND (reference sequence). CDR3 protein: CASSGKENYEQYF. CDR3 bases: TGTGCCAGTAGTGGCAAAGAAAACTACGAGCAGTACTTC. Full variable domain (outside the CDR3, taken from reference TRBV19 and TRBJ2-7): DGGITQSPKYLFRKEGQNVTLSCEQNLNHDAMYWYRQDPGQGLRLIYYSQIVNDFQKGDIAEGYSVSREKKESFPLTVTSAQKNPTAFYLCASSGKENYEQYFGPGTRLTVT.

The CDR3 here is CASATGGIDEQYF. CDR3 coding DNA: TGTGCCAGCGCCACGGGGGGGATCGACGAGCAGTACTTC. The chain links TRBV4-2 to TRBJ2-7; 8 bases map to TRBD2. CDR1 is LGHNA and CDR2 is YNFKEQ in the germline V gene. V lost 8 bases, J lost 5 bases, and 8 bases stayed unmatched. The CDR3 totals 13 residues.